This T cell receptor (beta chain) was found in a study of T cell responses to AZD1222 COVID-19 vaccine. Profiled with immunoSEQ multiplex PCR; TCRdb holds only in-frame clones, not every one. Of about 170,000 clones listed, around 90% were seen once; the top ten hold 1.5% to 2%. Study-wide findings and caveats: Spike-specific TCR breadth and depth grew following two AZD1222 doses.

The V gene lost 8 bases and the J gene lost 4 bases, with 12 bases spanning the gap. The CDR3 consists of 13 residues. CDR1 LNHDA and CDR2 SQIVND come from the germline V gene (reference sequence). Concerning this clone itself: Its antigen is as yet unknown.

Sequencing used peripheral blood, obtained on day 0 of AZD1222 vaccination. The source of this sequence is an adult in good health. The chain couples TRBV19 to TRBJ1-5; maybe TRBD1 (6 bases). This CDR3 reads CASSEQGNQPQHF. CDR3 sequence (DNA): TGTGCCAGTTCGGAACAGGGAAATCAGCCCCAGCATTTT. The full variable domain, its missing parts supplied by reference TRBV19 and TRBJ1-5, is DGGITQSPKYLFRKEGQNVTLSCEQNLNHDAMYWYRQDPGQGLRLIYYSQIVNDFQKGDIAEGYSVSREKKESFPLTVTSAQKNPTAFYLCASSEQGNQPQHFGDGTRLSIL.